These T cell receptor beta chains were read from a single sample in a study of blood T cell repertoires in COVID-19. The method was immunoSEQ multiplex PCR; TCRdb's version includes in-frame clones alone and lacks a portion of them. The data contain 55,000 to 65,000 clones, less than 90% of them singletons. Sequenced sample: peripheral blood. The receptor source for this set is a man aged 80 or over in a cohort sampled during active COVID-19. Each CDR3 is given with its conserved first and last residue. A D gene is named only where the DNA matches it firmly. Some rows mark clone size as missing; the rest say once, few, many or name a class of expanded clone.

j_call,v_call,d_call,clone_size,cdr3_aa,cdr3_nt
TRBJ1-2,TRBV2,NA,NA,CASSDRVVNYGYTF,TGTGCCAGCAGTGACAGGGTTGTGAACTATGGCTACACCTTC
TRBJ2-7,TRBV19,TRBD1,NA,CASTAPPGQGAYEQYF,TGTGCCAGTACAGCACCTCCGGGACAGGGGGCTTACGAGCAGTACTTC
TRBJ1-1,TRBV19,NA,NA,CASSIQSGKRAFF,TGTGCCAGTAGTATACAATCGGGGAAAAGAGCTTTCTTT
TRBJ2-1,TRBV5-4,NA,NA,CASSGGRRSYNEQFF,TGTGCCAGCAGTGGAGGACGTCGCTCCTACAATGAGCAGTTCTTC
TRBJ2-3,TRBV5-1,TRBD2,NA,CASSYSGVPTDTQYF,TGCGCCAGCAGCTATAGCGGGGTGCCCACAGATACGCAGTATTTT
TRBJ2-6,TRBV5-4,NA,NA,CASSLAFQGSGANVLTF,TGTGCCAGCAGCTTGGCCTTCCAGGGCTCTGGGGCCAACGTCCTGACTTTC
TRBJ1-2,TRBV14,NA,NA,CASSQDTGIGGYTF,TGTGCCAGCAGCCAAGACACAGGGATCGGAGGCTACACCTTC
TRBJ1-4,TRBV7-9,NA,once,CASSLFGLDEKLFF,TGTGCCAGCAGCTTGTTCGGCCTAGATGAAAAACTGTTTTTT
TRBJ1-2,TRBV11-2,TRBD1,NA,CASSLAGTGGGYGYTF,TGTGCCAGCAGCTTAGCCGGGACAGGGGGCGGCTATGGCTACACCTTC
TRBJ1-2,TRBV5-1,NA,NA,CASSLKGVYGYTF,TGCGCCAGCAGCTTAAAGGGGGTCTATGGCTACACCTTC
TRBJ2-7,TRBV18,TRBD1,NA,CASSLWGQGATYEQYF,TGTGCCAGCTCTCTTTGGGGACAGGGCGCAACCTACGAGCAGTACTTC
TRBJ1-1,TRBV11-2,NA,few,CASSLGQSNTEAFF,TGTGCCAGCAGCTTAGGACAGTCGAACACTGAAGCTTTCTTT
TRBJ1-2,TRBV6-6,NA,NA,CASTSSSRDTYGYTF,TGTGCCAGCACCTCATCATCGAGGGACACCTATGGCTACACCTTC
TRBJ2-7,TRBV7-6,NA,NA,CASSLAPDMVEQYF,TGTGCCAGCAGCTTAGCTCCGGACATGGTCGAGCAGTACTTC
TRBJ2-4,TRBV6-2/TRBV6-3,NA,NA,CASSYGLVSWSAKNIQYF,TGTGCCAGCAGTTACGGGTTAGTTTCTTGGAGTGCCAAAAACATTCAGTACTTC
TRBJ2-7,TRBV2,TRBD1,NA,CASSDLGTAYEQYF,TGTGCCAGCAGTGACCTCGGGACAGCCTACGAGCAGTACTTC
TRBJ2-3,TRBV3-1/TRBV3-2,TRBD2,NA,CASSLLAGGSADTQYF,TGTGCCAGCAGCCTATTAGCGGGAGGGAGTGCAGATACGCAGTATTTT
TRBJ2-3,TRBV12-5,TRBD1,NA,CASGSPDRDGTDTQYF,TGTGCTAGTGGTTCCCCCGACAGGGATGGCACAGATACGCAGTATTTT
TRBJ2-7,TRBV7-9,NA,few,CASSTWDFYEQYF,TGTGCCAGCAGCACATGGGACTTCTACGAGCAGTACTTC
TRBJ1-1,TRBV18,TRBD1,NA,CASSLRDRGRAFF,TGTGCCAGCTCACTACGGGACAGGGGACGAGCTTTCTTT
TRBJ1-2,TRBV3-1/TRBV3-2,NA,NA,CASGQPFYGYTF,TGTGCCAGCGGACAGCCCTTCTATGGCTACACCTTC
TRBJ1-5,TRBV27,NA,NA,CASSFILVQGRVSQPQHF,TGTGCCAGCAGTTTTATTTTAGTACAGGGTCGGGTTTCTCAGCCCCAGCATTTT
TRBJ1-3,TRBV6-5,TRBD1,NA,CASSRTGDSGNTIYF,TGTGCCAGCAGTCGGACAGGGGACTCTGGAAACACCATATATTTT
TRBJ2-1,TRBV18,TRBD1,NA,CASSPNDRGSSYNEQFF,TGTGCCAGCTCACCGAATGACAGGGGAAGCTCCTACAATGAGCAGTTCTTC
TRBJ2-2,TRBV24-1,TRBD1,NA,CATSDHRGANTGELFF,TGTGCCACCAGTGACCACAGGGGCGCGAACACCGGGGAGCTGTTTTTT
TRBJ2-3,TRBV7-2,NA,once,CASSLVGAGTDTQYF,TGTGCCAGCAGCTTAGTAGGGGCAGGGACAGATACGCAGTATTTT
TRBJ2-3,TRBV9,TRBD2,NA,CASSASAGYTDTQYF,TGTGCCAGCAGCGCCTCAGCGGGGTACACAGATACGCAGTATTTT
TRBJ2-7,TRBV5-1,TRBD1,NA,CASSLAGGTGSYEQYF,TGCGCCAGCAGCTTGGCTGGCGGGACAGGCTCCTACGAGCAGTACTTC
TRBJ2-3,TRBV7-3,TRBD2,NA,CASSLGGGATDTQYF,TGTGCCAGCAGCTTAGGCGGGGGGGCCACAGATACGCAGTATTTT
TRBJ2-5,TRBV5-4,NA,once,CASSFRSLQETQYF,TGTGCCAGCAGCTTTCGGTCGCTCCAAGAGACCCAGTACTTC
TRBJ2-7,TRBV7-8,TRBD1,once,CASSLTGTDLSYEQYF,TGTGCCAGCAGCCTAACCGGGACAGATCTCTCCTACGAGCAGTACTTC
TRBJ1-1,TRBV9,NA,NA,CASSVMNTEAFF,TGTGCCAGCAGCGTTATGAACACTGAAGCTTTCTTT
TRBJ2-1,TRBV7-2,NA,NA,CASSLNRDNEQFF,TGTGCCAGCAGCTTAAATCGGGACAATGAGCAGTTCTTC
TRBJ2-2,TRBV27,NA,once,CASSPSNTGELFF,TGTGCCAGCAGTCCCTCGAACACCGGGGAGCTGTTTTTT
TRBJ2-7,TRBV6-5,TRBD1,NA,CASSTGRGRREQYF,TGTGCCAGCAGTACGGGCAGGGGGCGTCGCGAGCAGTACTTC
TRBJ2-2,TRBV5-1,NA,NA,CASRPGDTGELFF,TGCGCCAGCAGGCCGGGGGACACCGGGGAGCTGTTTTTT
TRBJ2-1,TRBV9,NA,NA,CASSVATGTYNEQFF,TGTGCCAGCAGCGTAGCCACGGGGACCTACAATGAGCAGTTCTTC
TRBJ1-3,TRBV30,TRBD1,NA,CAWATGIAGNTIYF,TGTGCCTGGGCGACAGGGATCGCTGGAAACACCATATATTTT
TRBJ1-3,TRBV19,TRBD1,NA,CASNRGSSGNTIYF,TGTGCCAGTAACAGGGGGAGTTCTGGAAACACCATATATTTT
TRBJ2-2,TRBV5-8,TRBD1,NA,CASSPAWTGPNTGELFF,TGTGCCAGCAGCCCTGCGTGGACAGGCCCGAACACCGGGGAGCTGTTTTTT
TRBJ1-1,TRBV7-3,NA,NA,CASSMTPLNTEAFF,TGTGCCAGCAGCATGACACCGTTGAACACTGAAGCTTTCTTT
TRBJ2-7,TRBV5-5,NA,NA,CASSLSVSYEQYF,TGTGCCAGCAGCTTATCAGTCTCCTACGAGCAGTACTTC
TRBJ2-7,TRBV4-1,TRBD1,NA,CASSQEAPGGFSYEQYF,TGCGCCAGCAGCCAAGAAGCTCCAGGGGGTTTCTCCTACGAGCAGTACTTC
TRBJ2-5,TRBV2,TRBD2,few,CASRGGLAGEGTQYF,TGTGCCAGCAGGGGGGGACTAGCGGGAGAAGGGACCCAGTACTTC
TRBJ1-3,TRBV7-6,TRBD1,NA,CASSLEPQGTLYSGNTIYF,TGTGCCAGCAGCTTAGAGCCACAGGGGACGCTCTACTCTGGAAACACCATATATTTT